A single sample gave rise to the 4 T cell receptor beta chains below, sequenced in a study of cytomegalovirus exposure and HLA in healthy donors. The PCR contained 60 Vbeta and 13 Jbeta primers. Generated by immunoSEQ multiplex PCR, the TCRdb table keeps only in-frame clones and is missing some. Of 90,000 to 95,000 clones in the sample, around 80% were seen once. The sequencing sample was made of PBMCs. The receptors were sampled from a man aged 30 to 45 in good health and CMV-seronegative.

V is TRBV7-6 and J is TRBJ1-1; D may be TRBD1 (6 bases). The V end was cut by 5 bases, the J end by 1 base, with 17 bases between. Germline V gives CDR1 SGHVS, CDR2 FNYEAQ. This CDR3 contains 16 residues. For the CDR3, the DNA is TGTGCCAGCAGCCCCTATCGGCGAGGGGGGAACACTGAAGCTTTCTTT. Protein product: CASSPYRRGGNTEAFF.

This chain links TRBV7-7 with TRBJ1-1, with 8 positions matching TRBD1. The CDR3 has 13 amino acids. The J segment lost 4 bases and the V segment lost 5 bases, leaving 3 bases of the junction unmatched. In germline, CDR1 is SSHAT, CDR2 FNYEAQ (reference sequence). CDR3 bases: TGTGCCAGCAGCCAGGGGGCAGGCACTGAAGCTTTCTTT. Residues: CASSQGAGTEAFF.

CDR3 coding DNA: TGTGCCAGCAGCTTTAGCGGGAGGGGCGATACGCAGTATTTT. Residues: CASSFSGRGDTQYF. The chain joins TRBV7-9 to TRBJ2-3, with 11 nucleotides matching TRBD2. There are 14 residues in the CDR3. V lost 3 bases, J lost 6 bases, and 2 bases stayed unmatched. Germline-derived CDR1 and CDR2 are SEHNR and FQNEAQ (reference sequence).

J is TRBJ2-7 and V is TRBV6-6; weak D call: TRBD2 (5 bases). The CDR3 is 13 amino acids. The germline gives CDR1 MNHNY, CDR2 SVGAGI (reference sequence). V shed 5 bases and J shed 5 bases, with 13 bases lying between them. In DNA form, the CDR3 reads TGTGCCAGCAGTACCTTAGGGAGTGACGAGCAGTACGTC. As protein: CASSTLGSDEQYV.